These 9 T cell receptor beta chains originate from one sample sequenced in a study of blood T cell repertoires in COVID-19. Data came from immunoSEQ multiplex PCR; TCRdb stores just in-frame clones and leaves some out. The sample shows some 700,000 clones, around 89% of them seen only once. The sample comprised peripheral blood. All receptors derive from a woman between 18 and 29 years old with acute or convalescent COVID-19.

About this clone: Compared with germline, one end of the junction differs, possibly owing to a read error. This chain uses TRBV5-4 with TRBJ2-7; TRBD1 agrees at 7 bases. This CDR3 comprises 12 residues. Germline assignment: CDR1 SGHNT and CDR2 YYREEE (reference sequence). The CDR3 spells CTSSRDSYEQYF. As DNA, the CDR3 is TGTACCAGCAGCCGGGACAGCTACGAGCAGTACTTC. Using reference TRBV5-4 and TRBJ2-7 for the parts outside the CDR3, the full variable domain is ETGVTQSPTHLIKTRGQQVTLRCSSQSGHNTVSWYQQALGQGPQFIFQYYREEENGRGNFPPRFSGLQFPNYSSELNVNALELDDSALYLCTSSRDSYEQYFGPGTRLTVT.

This clone was recorded only once. This chain connects TRBV5-4 to TRBJ1-2, with D perhaps matching TRBD1 (6 bases). This CDR3 spans 14 amino acids. V was pared by 2 bases and J by 3 bases, with 11 bases between. Per germline, CDR1 SGHNT and CDR2 YYREEE (reference sequence). The CDR3 protein is CASSLQGRDYGYTF. The DNA of the CDR3 is TGTGCCAGCAGCTTACAGGGTCGGGACTATGGCTACACCTTC.

The chain has TRBV6-6 and TRBJ1-4; D is perhaps TRBD1 (6 bases). V shed 2 bases and J shed 6 bases, with 13 bases lying between them. Germline assignment: CDR1 MNHNY and CDR2 SVGAGI (reference sequence). This CDR3 spans 15 amino acids. The CDR3 DNA reads TGTGCCAGCAGTTACAAACAGGGAAGGGATGAAAAACTGTTTTTT. Amino acid sequence: CASSYKQGRDEKLFF.

The chain recombines TRBV28 with TRBJ1-3; the match to TRBD1 covers 9 bases. V lost 5 bases and J lost 8; bases outside the gene matches: 13. The CDR3 loop spans 16 amino acids. Germline loops: CDR1 MDHEN, CDR2 SYDVKM. CDR3 loop: CASSPDRGTVGDTIYF. The CDR3, as DNA: TGTGCCAGCAGTCCGGACAGGGGAACGGTAGGGGACACCATATATTTT. Drawing the rest from reference TRBV28 and TRBJ1-3, the complete variable domain is DVKVTQSSRYLVKRTGEKVFLECVQDMDHENMFWYRQDPGLGLRLIYFSYDVKMKEKGDIPEGYSVSREKKERFSLILESASTNQTSMYLCASSPDRGTVGDTIYFGEGSWLTVV.

This clone has only a few counts. The chain carries TRBV19 and TRBJ2-2; D might be TRBD1 (7 bases). This CDR3 spans 15 amino acids. V was cut by 2 bases and J by 6 bases, with 13 bases left in between. Germline V gene data show CDR1 as LNHDA and CDR2 as SQIVND (reference sequence). The CDR3 DNA reads TGTGCCAGTAGTATAATTCAGGGGGAGGCCGGGGAGCTGTTTTTT. It specifies CASSIIQGEAGELFF.

This chain links TRBV6-5 with TRBJ2-2; a weak D match, TRBD1 (6 bases). The CDR3 loop spans 14 amino acids. V was pared by 6 bases and J by 5 bases, with 13 bases between. CDR1 is MNHEY, CDR2 SVGAGI, per germline. CDR3: CASSNTGRTGELFF. CDR3 DNA sequence: TGTGCCAGCAGCAACACAGGGAGAACCGGGGAGCTGTTTTTT.

This clone appeared a single time. The chain combines TRBV14 with TRBJ2-7; D not certain. CDR1 is SGHDN, CDR2 FVKESK, per germline. V was pared by 1 base and J by 0 bases, with 7 bases between. This CDR3 is built from 14 residues. The CDR3 bases are TGTGCCAGCAGCCAAGTGGCCAGCTCCTACGAGCAGTACTTC. Translation: CASSQVASSYEQYF.

J is TRBJ1-2 and V is TRBV30; TRBD1 agrees at 9 bases. The V gene's germline CDR1 is GTSNPN and CDR2 SVGIG (reference sequence). The V and J ends lost 1 base and 8 bases, in that order; junction bases with no gene match: 11. The length of the CDR3 is 15 residues. The CDR3 region has the DNA TGTGCCTGGAGTGCCGGGACAGGGTCGCTGTGGGGCTACACCTTC. Encoded protein: CAWSAGTGSLWGYTF. Combining the CDR3 with reference TRBV30 and TRBJ1-2 gives the whole variable domain SQTIHQWPATLVQPVGSPLSLECTVEGTSNPNLYWYRQAAGRGLQLLFYSVGIGQISSEVPQNLSASRPQDRQFILSSKKLLLSDSGFYLCAWSAGTGSLWGYTFGSGTRLTVV.

The chain recombines TRBV19 with TRBJ2-3, with 14 bases that match TRBD2. V was pared by 5 bases and J by 3 bases, with 1 base of the junction left unmatched. This CDR3 contains 15 residues. In germline, CDR1 is LNHDA, CDR2 SQIVND (reference sequence). CDR3 loop: CASSGLAGGTDTQYF. The CDR3 region has the DNA TGTGCCAGTAGTGGACTAGCGGGAGGTACAGATACGCAGTATTTT.